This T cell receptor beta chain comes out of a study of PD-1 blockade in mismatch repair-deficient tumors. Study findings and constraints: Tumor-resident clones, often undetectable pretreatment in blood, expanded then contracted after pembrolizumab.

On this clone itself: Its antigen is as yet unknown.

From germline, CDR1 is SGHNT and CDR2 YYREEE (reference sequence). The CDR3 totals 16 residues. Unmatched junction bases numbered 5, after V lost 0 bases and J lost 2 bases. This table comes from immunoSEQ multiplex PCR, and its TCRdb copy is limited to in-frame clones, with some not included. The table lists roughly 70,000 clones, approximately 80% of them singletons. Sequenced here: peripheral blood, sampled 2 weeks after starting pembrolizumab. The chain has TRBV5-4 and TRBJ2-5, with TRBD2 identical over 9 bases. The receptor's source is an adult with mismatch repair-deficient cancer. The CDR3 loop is CASSLDLAGAQETQYF. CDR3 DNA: TGTGCCAGCAGCTTGGATTTAGCGGGAGCACAAGAGACCCAGTACTTC.